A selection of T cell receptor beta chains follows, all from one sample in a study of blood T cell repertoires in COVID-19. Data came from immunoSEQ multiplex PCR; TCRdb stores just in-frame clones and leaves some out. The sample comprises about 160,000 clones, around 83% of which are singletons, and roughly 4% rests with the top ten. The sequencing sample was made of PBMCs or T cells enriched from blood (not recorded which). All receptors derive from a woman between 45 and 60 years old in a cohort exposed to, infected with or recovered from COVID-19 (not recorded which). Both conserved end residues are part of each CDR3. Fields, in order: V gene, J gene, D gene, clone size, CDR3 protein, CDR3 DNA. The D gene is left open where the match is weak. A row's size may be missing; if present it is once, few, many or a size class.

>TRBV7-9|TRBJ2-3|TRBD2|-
CASSPWAGFGSGGQDTQYF
TGTGCCAGCAGCCCTTGGGCCGGGTTTGGTAGCGGGGGGCAAGATACGCAGTATTTT
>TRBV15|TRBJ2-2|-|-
CATSREWPGDNTGELFF
TGTGCCACCAGCAGAGAATGGCCGGGGGACAACACCGGGGAGCTGTTTTTT
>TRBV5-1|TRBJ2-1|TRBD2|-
CASSLKERGGSYEQFF
TGCGCCAGCAGCTTGAAGGAGCGGGGGGGTAGCTATGAGCAGTTCTTC
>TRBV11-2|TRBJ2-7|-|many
CASSANYEQYF
TGTGCCAGCAGCGCTAACTACGAGCAGTACTTC
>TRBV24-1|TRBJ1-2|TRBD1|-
CATSGGGQYRDYGYTF
TGTGCCACCAGTGGAGGGGGACAGTACCGGGACTATGGCTACACCTTC
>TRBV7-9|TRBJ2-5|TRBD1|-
CASSPGQGRHETQYF
TGTGCCAGCAGCCCTGGACAGGGTCGGCATGAGACCCAGTACTTC
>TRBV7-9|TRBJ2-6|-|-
CASSLAGGGGANVLTF
TGTGCCAGCAGCTTAGCCGGAGGAGGTGGGGCCAACGTCCTGACTTTC
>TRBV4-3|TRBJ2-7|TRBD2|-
CASSRRTSGGDEQYF
TGCGCCAGCAGCCGGAGGACTAGCGGGGGCGACGAGCAGTACTTC
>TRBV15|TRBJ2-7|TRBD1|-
CATSSRTGPYEQYF
TGTGCCACCAGCAGCCGGACAGGCCCCTACGAGCAGTACTTC
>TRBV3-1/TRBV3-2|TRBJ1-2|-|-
CASQRGNANYGYTF
TGTGCCAGCCAGCGGGGCAATGCTAACTATGGCTACACCTTC
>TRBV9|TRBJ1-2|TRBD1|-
CASSHHRDSHYTNYGYTF
TGTGCCAGCAGCCATCACCGGGACAGCCACTATACTAACTATGGCTACACCTTC
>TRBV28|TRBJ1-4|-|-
CASSQLLAGLGELFF
TGTGCCAGCAGCCAGTTACTAGCAGGTTTGGGGGAACTGTTTTTT
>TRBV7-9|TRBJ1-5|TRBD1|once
CASTKIPARDRGGESNQPQHF
TGTGCCAGCACCAAAATCCCAGCCCGGGACAGGGGTGGGGAAAGCAATCAGCCCCAGCATTTT
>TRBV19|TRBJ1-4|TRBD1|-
CASRTGTGRYNEKLFF
TGTGCCAGTAGGACCGGGACAGGGCGGTATAATGAAAAACTGTTTTTT
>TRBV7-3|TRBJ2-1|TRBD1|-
CASSLTRTGTLNEQFF
TGTGCCAGCAGCTTAACTCGGACAGGGACCCTGAACGAGCAGTTCTTC
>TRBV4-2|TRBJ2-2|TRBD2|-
CASSQDKSGLAGGLNTGELFF
TGTGCCAGCAGCCAAGATAAATCGGGACTAGCGGGAGGCCTGAACACCGGGGAGCTGTTTTTT
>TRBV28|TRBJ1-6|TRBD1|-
CASSSDRGISSYNSPLHF
TGTGCCAGCAGCTCCGACAGGGGAATAAGCTCCTATAATTCACCCCTCCACTTT
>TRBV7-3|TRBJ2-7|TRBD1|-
CASSARDSPMWEQYF
TGTGCCAGCAGCGCCCGGGACAGCCCCATGTGGGAGCAGTACTTC
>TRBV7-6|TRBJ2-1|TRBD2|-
CASSLSLREGYNEQFF
TGTGCCAGCAGCTTATCTCTGCGGGAGGGATACAATGAGCAGTTCTTC
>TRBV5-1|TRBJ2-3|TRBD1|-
CASSLAGTGASDTQYF
TGCGCCAGCAGCTTGGCCGGGACAGGGGCTTCAGATACGCAGTATTTT
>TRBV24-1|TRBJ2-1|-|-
CATSDKTSSYNEQFF
TGTGCCACCAGTGACAAAACGAGCTCCTACAATGAGCAGTTCTTC
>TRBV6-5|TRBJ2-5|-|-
CASSPRGYQETQYF
TGTGCCAGCAGCCCCCGGGGGTACCAAGAGACCCAGTACTTC
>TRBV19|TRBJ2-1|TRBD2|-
CASSIFSGLVSNEQFF
TGTGCCAGTAGTATATTCTCGGGACTAGTGTCCAATGAGCAGTTCTTC
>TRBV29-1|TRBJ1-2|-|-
CSAGGGQNYGYTF
TGCAGCGCAGGAGGCGGACAGAACTATGGCTACACCTTC
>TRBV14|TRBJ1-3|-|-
CASSQDKGTIYF
TGTGCCAGCAGCCAAGATAAGGGGACCATATATTTT
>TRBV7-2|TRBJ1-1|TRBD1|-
CASSTLTGGTEAFF
TGTGCCAGCAGCACATTGACAGGGGGGACTGAAGCTTTCTTT
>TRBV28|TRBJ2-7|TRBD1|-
CASRDRGHSYEQYF
TGTGCCAGCAGAGACAGGGGCCACTCCTACGAGCAGTACTTC
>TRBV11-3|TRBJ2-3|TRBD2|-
CASSFGGGSSTDTQYF
TGTGCCAGCAGCTTCGGCGGGGGGTCCAGCACAGATACGCAGTATTTT
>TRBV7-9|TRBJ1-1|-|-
CASSTTRGSTGAEAFF
TGTGCCAGCAGCACCACCCGGGGGTCTACGGGCGCTGAAGCTTTCTTT
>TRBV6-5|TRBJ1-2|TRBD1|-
CATGTGTVSYGYTF
TGTGCCACAGGAACCGGGACAGTATCTTATGGCTACACCTTC
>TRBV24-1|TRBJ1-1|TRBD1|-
CATSGSGGTEAFF
TGTGCCACCAGTGGTTCAGGGGGCACTGAAGCTTTCTTT
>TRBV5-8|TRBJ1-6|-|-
CASSLAKDRNSPLHF
TGTGCCAGCAGCTTGGCCAAAGACAGGAATTCACCCCTCCACTTT